The text below deals with one T cell receptor (beta chain). These data are taken from a study of blood T cell repertoires in COVID-19. Sequencing was performed with immunoSEQ multiplex PCR; in TCRdb, only in-frame clones are kept and a portion is missing. The sample consists of over 350,000 clones, more than 70% of them appearing once. CDR1 is MDHEN and CDR2 is SYDVKM in the germline V gene. The CDR3 length is 14 residues. The V gene lost 8 bases and the J gene lost 0 bases, with 11 bases spanning the gap. The sequenced sample was PBMCs or T cells enriched from blood (not recorded which). V gene TRBV28 combines with J gene TRBJ1-5; unclear D gene. The sequence came from a woman younger than 30 who had recovered from COVID-19. The CDR3 bases are TGTGCCAGCGAACAGAAATATAGCAATCAGCCCCAGCATTTT. It translates to CASEQKYSNQPQHF.